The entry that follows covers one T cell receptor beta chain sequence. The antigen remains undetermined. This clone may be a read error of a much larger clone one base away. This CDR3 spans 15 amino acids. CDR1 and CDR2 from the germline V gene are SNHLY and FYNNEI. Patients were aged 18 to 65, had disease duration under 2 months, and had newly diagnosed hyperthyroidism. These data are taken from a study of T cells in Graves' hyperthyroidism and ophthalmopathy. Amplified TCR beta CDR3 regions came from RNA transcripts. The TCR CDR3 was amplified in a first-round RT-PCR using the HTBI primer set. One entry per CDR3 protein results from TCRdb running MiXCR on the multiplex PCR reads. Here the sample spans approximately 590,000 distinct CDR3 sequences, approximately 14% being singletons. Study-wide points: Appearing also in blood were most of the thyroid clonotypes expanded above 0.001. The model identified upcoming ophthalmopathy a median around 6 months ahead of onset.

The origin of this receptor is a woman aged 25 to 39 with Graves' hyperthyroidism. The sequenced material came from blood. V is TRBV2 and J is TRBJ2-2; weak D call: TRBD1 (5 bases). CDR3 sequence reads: CASSEETADTEELFF. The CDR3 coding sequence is TGTGCCAGCAGTGAGGAGACCGCGGACACCGAGGAGCTGTTTTTT.